Following are 10 T cell receptor beta chains from one sample sequenced in a study of T cell responses to AZD1222 COVID-19 vaccine. Profiled with immunoSEQ multiplex PCR; TCRdb holds only in-frame clones, not every one. In the table there are some 200,000 clones, 85% to 95% of which are singletons. The sequenced sample was peripheral blood, obtained 28 days after the second dose of the MenACWY control vaccine. These receptors were obtained from an adult who received the MenACWY meningococcal vaccine as a control.

This chain links TRBV7-3 with TRBJ2-1; 11 bases align to TRBD1. Unmatched junction bases numbered 6, after V lost 4 bases and J lost 4 bases. CDR3 length: 16 residues. The germline gives CDR1 SGHTA, CDR2 FQGTGA. CDR3 nucleotide sequence: TGTGCCAGCAGCTCAACAGGACAGGGGGCGTACAATGAGCAGTTCTTC. Translated, it gives CASSSTGQGAYNEQFF.

The chain recombines TRBV7-2 with TRBJ2-7; 12 nucleotides line up with TRBD2. Trimming at V came to 1 base and at J to 6 bases, leaving 10 bases not matched to a gene. Germline V gene data show CDR1 as SGHTA and CDR2 as FQGNSA. The CDR3 length is 17 residues. The CDR3 loop is CASSLVWASGREGEQYF. In DNA form, the CDR3 reads TGTGCCAGCAGCTTAGTCTGGGCTAGCGGGAGGGAGGGCGAGCAGTACTTC. The full variable domain, rest sourced from reference TRBV7-2 and TRBJ2-7, is GAGVSQSPSNKVTEKGKDVELRCDPISGHTALYWYRQSLGQGLEFLIYFQGNSAPDKSGLPSDRFSAERTGGSVSTLTIQRTQQEDSAVYLCASSLVWASGREGEQYFGPGTRLTVT.

J is TRBJ1-5 and V is TRBV18, with unresolved D. This CDR3 has 13 amino acids. The germline gives CDR1 KGHSH, CDR2 LQKENI. V lost 3 bases, J lost 8 bases, and 11 bases lay in between. The CDR3 loop is CASSPQEVEPQHF. CDR3 nucleotide sequence: TGTGCCAGCTCACCCCAAGAGGTCGAGCCCCAGCATTTT.

This rearrangement joins TRBV7-2 to TRBJ2-1; 7 bases agree with TRBD2. Per germline, CDR1 SGHTA and CDR2 FQGNSA. CDR3 length: 15 residues. Trimming at V came to 5 bases and at J to 6 bases, leaving 10 bases not matched to a gene. Here the CDR3 reads CASSLVAGEANEQFF. CDR3 DNA: TGTGCCAGCAGCCTAGTGGCGGGAGAGGCCAATGAGCAGTTCTTC.

The chain joins TRBV20-1 to TRBJ2-7; D is unresolved. The germline V gene has CDR1 DFQATT and CDR2 SNEGSKA (reference sequence). The V end was cut by 3 bases, the J end by 5 bases, with 8 bases between. The CDR3 is 11 amino acids. The CDR3 reads CSASLDHEQYF. CDR3 nucleotides: TGCAGTGCTAGTTTGGATCACGAGCAGTACTTC.

The chain recombines TRBV6-5 with TRBJ1-2; D ambiguous. Germline values: CDR1 MNHEY, CDR2 SVGAGI. V shed 2 bases and J shed 9 bases, with 7 bases lying between them. CDR3 length equals 11 residues. CDR3 loop: CASSYAGSYTF. In DNA form, the CDR3 reads TGTGCCAGCAGTTACGCGGGGAGCTACACCTTC.

The chain joins TRBV9 to TRBJ1-3, with D maybe TRBD1 (5 bases). Germline CDR1 reads SGDLS; CDR2 reads YYNGEE. V lost 1 base to trimming and J lost 6 bases, with 17 bases between them. The CDR3 loop spans 16 amino acids. The CDR3, as DNA: TGTGCCAGCAGCGTAAGTGGAGCAGGGAGCCAAAACACCATATATTTT. Its protein is CASSVSGAGSQNTIYF.

The chain employs TRBV24-1 and TRBJ2-1; TRBD1 is a possible D gene (6 bases). V was trimmed by 2 bases and J by 3 bases, leaving 10 bases between them. CDR1 is KGHDR and CDR2 is SFDVKD in the germline V gene. The CDR3 is 15 amino acids. CDR3 nucleotides: TGTGCCACCAGTGATTACAGGGAGATCTACAATGAGCAGTTCTTC. Its protein is CATSDYREIYNEQFF.

J is TRBJ2-2 and V is TRBV7-3; possible D gene TRBD2, 8 bases. Germline V gene lookup returns CDR1 SGHTA and CDR2 FQGTGA. Trimming left V 5 bases short and J 5 bases short, with 18 bases between. This CDR3 region has 16 residues. The CDR3 coding sequence is TGTGCCAGCAGCGAGGGGGCGGGAGGTGCGACCGGGGAGCTGTTTTTT. Its translation is CASSEGAGGATGELFF.

V is TRBV16 and J is TRBJ2-7; TRBD2 matches 11 bases. Germline trimming cut 2 bases from V and 4 bases from J; bases unmatched to any gene: 10. Germline V gene data show CDR1 as KGHSY and CDR2 as FQNENV. CDR3 length equals 17 residues. The CDR3 DNA reads TGTGCCAGCAGCCAAAGACTTGGGACTAGCGGACGGTACGAGCAGTACTTC. This encodes CASSQRLGTSGRYEQYF.